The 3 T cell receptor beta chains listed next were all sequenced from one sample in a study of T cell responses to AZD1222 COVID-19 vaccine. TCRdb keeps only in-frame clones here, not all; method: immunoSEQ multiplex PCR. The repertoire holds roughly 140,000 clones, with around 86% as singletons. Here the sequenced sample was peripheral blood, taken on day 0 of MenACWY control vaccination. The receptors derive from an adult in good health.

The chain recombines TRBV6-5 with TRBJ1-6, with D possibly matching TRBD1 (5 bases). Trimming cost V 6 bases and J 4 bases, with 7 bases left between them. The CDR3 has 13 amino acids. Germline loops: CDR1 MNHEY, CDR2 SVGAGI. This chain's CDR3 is CASSREYNSPLHF. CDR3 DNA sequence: TGTGCCAGCAGCAGGGAATATAATTCACCCCTCCACTTT.

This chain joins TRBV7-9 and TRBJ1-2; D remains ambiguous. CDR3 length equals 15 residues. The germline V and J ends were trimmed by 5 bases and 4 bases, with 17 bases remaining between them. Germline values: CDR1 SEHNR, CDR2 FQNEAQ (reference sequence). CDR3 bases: TGTGCCAGCAGCCCGGGCCGGTTGGAGACCTATGGCTACACCTTC. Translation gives CASSPGRLETYGYTF. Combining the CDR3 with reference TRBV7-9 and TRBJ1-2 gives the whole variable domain DTGVSQNPRHKITKRGQNVTFRCDPISEHNRLYWYRQTLGQGPEFLTYFQNEAQLEKSRLLSDRFSAERPKGSFSTLEIQRTEQGDSAMYLCASSPGRLETYGYTFGSGTRLTVV.

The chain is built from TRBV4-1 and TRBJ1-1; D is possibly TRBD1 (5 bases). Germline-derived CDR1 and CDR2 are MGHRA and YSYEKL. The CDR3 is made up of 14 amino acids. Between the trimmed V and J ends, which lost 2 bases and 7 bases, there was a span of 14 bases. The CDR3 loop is CASSQRTGTVEAFF. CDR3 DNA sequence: TGCGCCAGCAGCCAAAGGACCGGGACGGTTGAAGCTTTCTTT.